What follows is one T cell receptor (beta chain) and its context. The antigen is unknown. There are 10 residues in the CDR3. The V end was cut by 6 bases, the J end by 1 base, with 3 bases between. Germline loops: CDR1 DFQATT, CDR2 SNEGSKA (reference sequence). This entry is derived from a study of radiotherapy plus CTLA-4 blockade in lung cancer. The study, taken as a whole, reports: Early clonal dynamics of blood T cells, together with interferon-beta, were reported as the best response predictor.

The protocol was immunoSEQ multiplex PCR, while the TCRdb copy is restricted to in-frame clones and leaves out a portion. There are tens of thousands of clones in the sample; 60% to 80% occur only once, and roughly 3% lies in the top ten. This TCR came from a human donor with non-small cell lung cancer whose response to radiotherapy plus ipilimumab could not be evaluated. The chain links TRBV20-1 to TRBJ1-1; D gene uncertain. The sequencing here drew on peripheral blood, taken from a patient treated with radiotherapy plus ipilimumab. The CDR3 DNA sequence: TGCAGTGCCAAGAACACTGAAGCTTTCTTT. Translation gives CSAKNTEAFF.